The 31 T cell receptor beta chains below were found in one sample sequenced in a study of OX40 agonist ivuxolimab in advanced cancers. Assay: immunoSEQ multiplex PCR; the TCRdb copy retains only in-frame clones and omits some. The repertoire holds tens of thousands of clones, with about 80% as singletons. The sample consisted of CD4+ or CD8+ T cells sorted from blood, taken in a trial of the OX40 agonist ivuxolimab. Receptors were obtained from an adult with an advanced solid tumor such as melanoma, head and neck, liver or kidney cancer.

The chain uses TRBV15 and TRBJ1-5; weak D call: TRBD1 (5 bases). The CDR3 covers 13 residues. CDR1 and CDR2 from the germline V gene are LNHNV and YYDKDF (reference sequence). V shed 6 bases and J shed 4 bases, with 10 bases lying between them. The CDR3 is CATSEQVNQPQHF. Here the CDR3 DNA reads TGTGCCACCAGTGAACAGGTTAATCAGCCCCAGCATTTT.

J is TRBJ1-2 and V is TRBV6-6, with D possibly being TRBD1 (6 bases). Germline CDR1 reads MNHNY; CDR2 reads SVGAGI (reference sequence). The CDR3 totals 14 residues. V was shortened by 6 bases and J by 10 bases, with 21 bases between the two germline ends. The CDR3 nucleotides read TGTGCCAGCAGCCCCGGGGGGCAAGTTTATTTCTACACCTTC. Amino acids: CASSPGGQVYFYTF.

CDR3 sequence reads: CASSEAGFTDTQYF. CDR3 coding DNA: TGTGCCAGCAGTGAAGCTGGTTTCACAGATACGCAGTATTTT. The V gene is TRBV6-1, the J gene TRBJ2-3; D ambiguous. The germline V and J ends were trimmed by 0 bases and 2 bases, with 6 bases remaining between them. The CDR3 extends over 14 amino acids. Germline values: CDR1 MNHNS, CDR2 SASEGT.

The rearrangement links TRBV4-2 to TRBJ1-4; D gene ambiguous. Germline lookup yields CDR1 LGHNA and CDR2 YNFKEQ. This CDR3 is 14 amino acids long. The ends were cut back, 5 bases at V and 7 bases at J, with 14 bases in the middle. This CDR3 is CASSETWGVEKLFF. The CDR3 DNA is TGTGCCAGCAGCGAAACCTGGGGAGTTGAAAAACTGTTTTTT.

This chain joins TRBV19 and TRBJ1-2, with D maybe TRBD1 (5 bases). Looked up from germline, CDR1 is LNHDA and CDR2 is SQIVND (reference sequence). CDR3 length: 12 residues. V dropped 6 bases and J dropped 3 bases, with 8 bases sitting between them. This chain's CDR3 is CASRTDDYGYTF. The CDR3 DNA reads TGTGCCAGTAGGACAGATGACTATGGCTACACCTTC.

CDR3 bases: TGCGCCAGCAGCGGGGGAGTTCAGGGGACTGAAGCTTTCTTT. Residues: CASSGGVQGTEAFF. The chain is built from TRBV5-1 and TRBJ1-1, with TRBD1 as a possible D gene (6 bases). Between the trimmed V and J ends, which lost 4 bases and 5 bases, there was a span of 15 bases. Germline CDR1 SGHRS, CDR2 YFSETQ. The length of the CDR3 is 14 residues. The entire variable domain, with the rest obtained from reference TRBV5-1 and TRBJ1-1, is as follows: KAGVTQTPRYLIKTRGQQVTLSCSPISGHRSVSWYQQTPGQGLQFLFEYFSETQRNKGNFPGRFSGRQFSNSRSEMNVSTLELGDSALYLCASSGGVQGTEAFFGQGTRLTVV.

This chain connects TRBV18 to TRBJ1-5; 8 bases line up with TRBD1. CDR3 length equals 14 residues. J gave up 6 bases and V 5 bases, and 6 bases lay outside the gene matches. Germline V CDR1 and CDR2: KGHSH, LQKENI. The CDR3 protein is CASSGQGMGQPQHF. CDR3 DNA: TGTGCCAGCTCAGGACAGGGAATGGGTCAGCCCCAGCATTTT.

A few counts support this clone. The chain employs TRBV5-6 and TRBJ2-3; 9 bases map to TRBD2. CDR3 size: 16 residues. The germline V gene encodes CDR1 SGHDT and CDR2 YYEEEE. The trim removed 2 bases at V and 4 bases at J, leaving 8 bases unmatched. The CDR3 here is CASSLRAGGYSDTQYF. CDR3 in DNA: TGTGCCAGCAGCTTACGGGCGGGGGGGTATTCAGATACGCAGTATTTT.

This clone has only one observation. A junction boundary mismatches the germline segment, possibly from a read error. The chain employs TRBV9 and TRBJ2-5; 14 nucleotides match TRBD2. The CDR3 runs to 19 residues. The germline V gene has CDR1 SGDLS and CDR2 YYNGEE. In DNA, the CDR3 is TGTGCCAGCAGCCCTAGTGGACTAGCGGGGGGCGGGGACCAAAAGACCCAGTACTTC. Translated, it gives CASSPSGLAGGGDQKTQYF.

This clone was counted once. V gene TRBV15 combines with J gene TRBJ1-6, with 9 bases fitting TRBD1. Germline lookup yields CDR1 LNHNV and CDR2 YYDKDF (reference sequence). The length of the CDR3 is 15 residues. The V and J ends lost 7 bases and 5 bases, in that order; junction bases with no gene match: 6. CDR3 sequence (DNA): TGTGCCACCAAGTGGGACAGGGTGAATAATTCACCCCTCCACTTT. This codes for CATKWDRVNNSPLHF.

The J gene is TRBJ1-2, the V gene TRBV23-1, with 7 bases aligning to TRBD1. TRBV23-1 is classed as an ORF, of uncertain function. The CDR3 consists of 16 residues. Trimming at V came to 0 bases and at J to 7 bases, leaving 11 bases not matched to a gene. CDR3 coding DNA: TGCGCCAGCAGTCAATCGGTCGGGACAGACCTCTCTGGCTACACCTTC. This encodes CASSQSVGTDLSGYTF.

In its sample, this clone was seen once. CDR3 region: CASSLSGHLNTEAFF. DNA for the CDR3: TGTGCCAGCAGTTTATCGGGACACCTGAACACTGAAGCTTTCTTT. The chain combines TRBV27 with TRBJ1-1; maybe TRBD1 (6 bases). The germline CDR1 and CDR2 sequences are MNHEY and SMNVEV (reference sequence). The CDR3 loop spans 15 amino acids. The V gene lost 0 bases and the J gene lost 0 bases, with 8 bases spanning the gap.

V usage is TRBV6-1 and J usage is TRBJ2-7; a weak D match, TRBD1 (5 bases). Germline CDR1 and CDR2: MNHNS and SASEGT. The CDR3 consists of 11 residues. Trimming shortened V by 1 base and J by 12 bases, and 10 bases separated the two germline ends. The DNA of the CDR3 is TGTGCCAGCAGTGAAGTAGGGGAACTGTACTTC. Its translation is CASSEVGELYF.

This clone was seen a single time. In nucleotides, the CDR3 is TGTGCCAGCAGTTTCCGGGACAGGGGACTAAGTGAAGCTTTCTTT. It codes for CASSFRDRGLSEAFF. The rearrangement links TRBV28 to TRBJ1-1, with 10 bases identical to TRBD1. This CDR3 is 15 amino acids long. CDR1 is MDHEN, CDR2 SYDVKM, per germline. The J segment lost 7 bases and the V segment lost 3 bases, leaving 8 bases of the junction unmatched. Full variable domain (outside the CDR3, taken from reference TRBV28 and TRBJ1-1): DVKVTQSSRYLVKRTGEKVFLECVQDMDHENMFWYRQDPGLGLRLIYFSYDVKMKEKGDIPEGYSVSREKKERFSLILESASTNQTSMYLCASSFRDRGLSEAFFGQGTRLTVV.

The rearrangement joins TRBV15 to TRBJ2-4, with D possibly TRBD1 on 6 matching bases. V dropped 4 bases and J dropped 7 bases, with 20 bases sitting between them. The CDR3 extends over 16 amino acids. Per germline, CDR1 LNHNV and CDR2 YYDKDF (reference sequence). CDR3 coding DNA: TGTGCCACCAGCACCCCGTTACAGGGCCTGGGGAACATTCAGTACTTC. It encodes CATSTPLQGLGNIQYF.

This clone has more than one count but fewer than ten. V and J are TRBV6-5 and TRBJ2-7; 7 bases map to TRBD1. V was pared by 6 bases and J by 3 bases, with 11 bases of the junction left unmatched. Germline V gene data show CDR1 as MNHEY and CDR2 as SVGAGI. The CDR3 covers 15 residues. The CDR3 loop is CASRLRRQGHYEQYF. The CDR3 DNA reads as TGTGCCAGCAGGCTCCGCCGACAGGGCCACTACGAGCAGTACTTC.

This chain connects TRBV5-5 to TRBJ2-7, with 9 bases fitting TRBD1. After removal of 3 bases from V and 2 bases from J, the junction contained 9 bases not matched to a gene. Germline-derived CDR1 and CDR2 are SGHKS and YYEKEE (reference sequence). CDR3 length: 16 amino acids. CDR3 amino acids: CASSSPGTGNPYEQYF. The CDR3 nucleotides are TGTGCCAGCAGCTCCCCCGGGACAGGGAACCCCTACGAGCAGTACTTC.

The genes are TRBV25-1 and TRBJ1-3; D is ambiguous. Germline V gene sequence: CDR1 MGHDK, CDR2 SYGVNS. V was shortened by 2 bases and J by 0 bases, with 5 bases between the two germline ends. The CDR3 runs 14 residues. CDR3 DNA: TGTGCCAGCAGTGAAGAGCGCTCTGGAAACACCATATATTTT. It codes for CASSEERSGNTIYF.

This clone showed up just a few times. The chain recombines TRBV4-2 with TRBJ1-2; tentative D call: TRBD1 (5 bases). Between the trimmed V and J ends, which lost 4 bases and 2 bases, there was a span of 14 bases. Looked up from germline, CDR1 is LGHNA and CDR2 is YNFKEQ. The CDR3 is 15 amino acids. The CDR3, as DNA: TGTGCCAGCAGCCTCTCCGGGACGGGGAACTATGGCTACACCTTC. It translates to CASSLSGTGNYGYTF.

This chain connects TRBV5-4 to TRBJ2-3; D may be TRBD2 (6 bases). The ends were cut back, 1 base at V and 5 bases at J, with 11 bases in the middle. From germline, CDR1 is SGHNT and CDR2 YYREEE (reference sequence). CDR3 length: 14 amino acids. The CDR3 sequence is CASSLTSRGDTQYF. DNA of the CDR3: TGTGCCAGCAGCTTGACTAGCCGGGGAGATACGCAGTATTTT.

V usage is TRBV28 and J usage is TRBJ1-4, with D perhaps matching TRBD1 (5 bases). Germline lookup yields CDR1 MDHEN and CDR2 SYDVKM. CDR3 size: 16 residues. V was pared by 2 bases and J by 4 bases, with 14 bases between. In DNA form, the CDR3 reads TGTGCCAGCAGTTTAACCACCGGGACCTATAATGAAAAACTGTTTTTT. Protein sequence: CASSLTTGTYNEKLFF. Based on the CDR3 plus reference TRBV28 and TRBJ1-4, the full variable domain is DVKVTQSSRYLVKRTGEKVFLECVQDMDHENMFWYRQDPGLGLRLIYFSYDVKMKEKGDIPEGYSVSREKKERFSLILESASTNQTSMYLCASSLTTGTYNEKLFFGSGTQLSVL.

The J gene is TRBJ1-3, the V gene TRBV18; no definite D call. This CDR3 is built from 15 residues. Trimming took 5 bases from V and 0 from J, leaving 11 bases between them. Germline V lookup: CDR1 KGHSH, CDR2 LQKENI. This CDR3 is CASSDGTNSGNTIYF. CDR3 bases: TGTGCCAGCTCAGACGGCACCAACTCTGGAAACACCATATATTTT.

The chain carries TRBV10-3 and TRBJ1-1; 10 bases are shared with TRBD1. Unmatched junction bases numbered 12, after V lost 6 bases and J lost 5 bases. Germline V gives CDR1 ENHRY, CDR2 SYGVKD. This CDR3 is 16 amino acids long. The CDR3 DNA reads TGTGCCATCAGCCGACGGCCCGACAGGGGGCATACTGAAGCTTTCTTT. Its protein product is CAISRRPDRGHTEAFF.

DNA for the CDR3: TGTGCCAGTAGTCCGGGCGGGGTGTTCGCCTATAATTCACCCCTCCACTTT. Translating it yields CASSPGGVFAYNSPLHF. The chain recombines TRBV19 with TRBJ1-6; D gene uncertain. The CDR3 is 17 residues long. The germline V and J ends were trimmed by 5 bases and 2 bases, with 16 bases remaining between them. Germline V gives CDR1 LNHDA, CDR2 SQIVND (reference sequence).

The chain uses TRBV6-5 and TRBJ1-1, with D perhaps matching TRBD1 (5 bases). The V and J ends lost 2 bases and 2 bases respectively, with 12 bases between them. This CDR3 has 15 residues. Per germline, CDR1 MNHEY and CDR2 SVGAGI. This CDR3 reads CASSYRGGPNTEAFF. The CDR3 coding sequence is TGTGCCAGCAGTTACCGGGGCGGGCCTAACACTGAAGCTTTCTTT.

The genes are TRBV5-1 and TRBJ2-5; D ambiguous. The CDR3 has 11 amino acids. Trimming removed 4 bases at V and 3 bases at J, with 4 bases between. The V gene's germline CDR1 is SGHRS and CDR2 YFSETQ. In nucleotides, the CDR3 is TGCGCCAGCAGCGAAAAAGAGACCCAGTACTTC. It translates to CASSEKETQYF. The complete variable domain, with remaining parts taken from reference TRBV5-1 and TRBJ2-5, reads KAGVTQTPRYLIKTRGQQVTLSCSPISGHRSVSWYQQTPGQGLQFLFEYFSETQRNKGNFPGRFSGRQFSNSRSEMNVSTLELGDSALYLCASSEKETQYFGPGTRLLVL.

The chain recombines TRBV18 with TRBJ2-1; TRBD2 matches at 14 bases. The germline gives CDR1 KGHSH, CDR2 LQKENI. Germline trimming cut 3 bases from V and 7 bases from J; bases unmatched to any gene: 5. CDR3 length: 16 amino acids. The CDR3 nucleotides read TGTGCCAGCTCACCTCAGACTAGCGGGGGGGTGAATGAGCAGTTCTTC. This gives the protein CASSPQTSGGVNEQFF.

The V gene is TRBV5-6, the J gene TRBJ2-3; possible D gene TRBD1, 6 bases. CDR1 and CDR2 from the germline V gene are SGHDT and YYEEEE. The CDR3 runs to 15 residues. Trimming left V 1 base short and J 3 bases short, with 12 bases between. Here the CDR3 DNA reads TGTGCCAGCAGCTTGAGTGGCCAGGGGACAGATACGCAGTATTTT. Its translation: CASSLSGQGTDTQYF.

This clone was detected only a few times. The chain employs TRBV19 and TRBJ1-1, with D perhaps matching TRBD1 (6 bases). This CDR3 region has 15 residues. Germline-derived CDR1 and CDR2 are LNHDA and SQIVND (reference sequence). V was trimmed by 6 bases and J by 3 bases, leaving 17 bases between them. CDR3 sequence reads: CASRTTGGAHTEAFF. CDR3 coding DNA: TGTGCCAGTAGGACGACGGGGGGGGCGCACACTGAAGCTTTCTTT.

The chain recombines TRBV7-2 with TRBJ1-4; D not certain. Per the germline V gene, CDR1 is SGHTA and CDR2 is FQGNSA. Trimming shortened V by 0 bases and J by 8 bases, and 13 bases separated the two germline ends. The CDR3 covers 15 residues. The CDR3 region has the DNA TGTGCCAGCAGCTTAGCCGGGCAGGTGGGAGAAAAACTGTTTTTT. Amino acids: CASSLAGQVGEKLFF.

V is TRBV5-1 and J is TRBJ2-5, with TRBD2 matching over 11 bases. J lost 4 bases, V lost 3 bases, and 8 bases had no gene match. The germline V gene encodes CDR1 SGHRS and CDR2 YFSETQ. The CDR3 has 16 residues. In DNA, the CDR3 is TGCGCCAGCAGCTCGGCTAGCGGGGGGCCGGGAGAGACCCAGTACTTC. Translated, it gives CASSSASGGPGETQYF.